This paragraph covers one T cell receptor (beta chain) sequence. Naive CD4+ cells were sorted as CD4+CD8-CD45RO-CD45RA+; naive CD8+ as CD8+CD4-CD45RA+CD27bright. The data originate from a study of healthy donors' naive CD4 and CD8 T cells. Overall study context: Donors came from three age groups: 20-25, 40-50 and 60-70 years.

V was cut by 2 bases and J by 0 bases, with 10 bases left in between. Germline CDR1 SGHNT, CDR2 YENEEA. The CDR3 length is 15 residues. Starting from approximately 500 ng of total RNA, TCR libraries were made with linear amplification. In TCRdb, the reads were re-called with MiXCR into one record per CDR3 protein. The sample has about 200,000 distinct CDR3 sequences; around 74% are singletons. The specimen was naive CD4+ and CD8+ T cells sorted from blood, pooled from several donors. The receptor was isolated from a pool of human donors in good health; the sample pools cells from several healthy donors. The chain joins TRBV11-3 to TRBJ1-1, with unresolved D. As DNA, the CDR3 is TGTGCCAGCAGCTTATCGGGGAGCATGAACACTGAAGCTTTCTTT. Translating gives CASSLSGSMNTEAFF.